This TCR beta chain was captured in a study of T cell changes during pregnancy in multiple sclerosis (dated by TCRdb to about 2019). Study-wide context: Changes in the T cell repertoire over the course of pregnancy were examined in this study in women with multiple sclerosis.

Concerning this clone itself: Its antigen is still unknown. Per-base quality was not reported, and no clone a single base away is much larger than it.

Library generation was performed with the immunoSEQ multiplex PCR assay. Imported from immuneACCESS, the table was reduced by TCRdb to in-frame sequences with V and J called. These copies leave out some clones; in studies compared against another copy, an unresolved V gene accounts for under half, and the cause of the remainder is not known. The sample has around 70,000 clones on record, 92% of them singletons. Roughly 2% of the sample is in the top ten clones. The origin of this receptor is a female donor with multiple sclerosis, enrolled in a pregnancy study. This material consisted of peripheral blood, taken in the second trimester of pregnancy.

The nucleotide sequence is given as TGTGCCAGTACCTGGGGCTCTGAAGCTTTCTTT. Its protein reads: CASTWGSEAFF. The chain employs TRBV19 and TRBJ1-1; tentative D gene TRBD1, with 5 bases matching. According to the germline V gene (reference sequence), CDR1 reads LNHDA and CDR2 reads SQIVND. Relative to germline, V is 7 bases shorter and J is 6 bases shorter, with 9 bases between their ends. The CDR3 starts with the cysteine, ends with the phenylalanine, and has 11 residues. CDR3 DNA only is kept here, 33 bases in frame from base 1.